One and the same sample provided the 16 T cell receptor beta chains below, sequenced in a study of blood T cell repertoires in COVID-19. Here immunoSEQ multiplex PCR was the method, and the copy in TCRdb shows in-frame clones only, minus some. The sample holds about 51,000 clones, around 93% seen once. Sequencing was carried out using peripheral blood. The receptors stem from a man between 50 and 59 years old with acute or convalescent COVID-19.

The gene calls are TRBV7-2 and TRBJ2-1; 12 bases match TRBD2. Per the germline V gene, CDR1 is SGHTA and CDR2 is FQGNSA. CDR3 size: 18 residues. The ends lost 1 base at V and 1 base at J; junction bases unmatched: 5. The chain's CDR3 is CASSLGASGGGSYNEQFF. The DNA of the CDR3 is TGTGCCAGCAGCTTAGGGGCTAGCGGGGGGGGATCCTACAATGAGCAGTTCTTC.

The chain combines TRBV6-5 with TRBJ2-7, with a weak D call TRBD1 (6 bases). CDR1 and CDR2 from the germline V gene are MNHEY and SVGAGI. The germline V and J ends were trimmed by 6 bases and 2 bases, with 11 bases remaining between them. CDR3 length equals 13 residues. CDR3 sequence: CASRTGQTYEQYF. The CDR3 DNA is TGTGCCAGCAGGACAGGACAGACCTACGAGCAGTACTTC.

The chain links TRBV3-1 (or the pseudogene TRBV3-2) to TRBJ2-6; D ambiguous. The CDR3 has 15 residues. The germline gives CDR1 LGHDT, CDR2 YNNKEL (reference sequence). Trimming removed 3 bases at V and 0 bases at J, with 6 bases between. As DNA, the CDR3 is TGTGCCAGCAGCCATTACGGCTCTGGGGCCAACGTCCTGACTTTC. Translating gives CASSHYGSGANVLTF.

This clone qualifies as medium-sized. The CDR3 protein is CACSGTGGASSNQPQHF. CDR3 in DNA: TGTGCCTGCTCCGGGACAGGGGGCGCTTCGAGCAATCAGCCCCAGCATTTT. V and J are TRBV30 and TRBJ1-5; TRBD1 aligns across 12 bases. The V gene's germline CDR1 is GTSNPN and CDR2 SVGIG (reference sequence). This CDR3 has 17 amino acids. V shed 6 bases and J 1 base; nucleotides not matched to a gene: 10. Complete variable domain (other parts from reference TRBV30 and TRBJ1-5): SQTIHQWPATLVQPVGSPLSLECTVEGTSNPNLYWYRQAAGRGLQLLFYSVGIGQISSEVPQNLSASRPQDRQFILSSKKLLLSDSGFYLCACSGTGGASSNQPQHFGDGTRLSIL.

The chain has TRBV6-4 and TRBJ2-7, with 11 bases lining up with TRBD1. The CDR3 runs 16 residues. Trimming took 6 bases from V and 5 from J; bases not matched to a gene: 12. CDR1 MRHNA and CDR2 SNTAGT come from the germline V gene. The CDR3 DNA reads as TGTGCCAGCAGCCGAAGGACAGGGGGCTGGAAAAACGAGCAGTACTTC. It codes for CASSRRTGGWKNEQYF.

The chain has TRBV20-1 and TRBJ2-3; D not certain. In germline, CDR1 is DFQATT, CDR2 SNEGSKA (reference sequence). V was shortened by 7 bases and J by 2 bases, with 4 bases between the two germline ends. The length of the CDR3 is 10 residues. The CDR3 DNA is TGCAGTGTATACACAGATACGCAGTATTTT. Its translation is CSVYTDTQYF.

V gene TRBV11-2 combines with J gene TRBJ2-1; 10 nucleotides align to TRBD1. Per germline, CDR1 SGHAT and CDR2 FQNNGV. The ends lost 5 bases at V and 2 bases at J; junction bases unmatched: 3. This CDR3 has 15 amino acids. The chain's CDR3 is CASSPGTGAYNEQFF. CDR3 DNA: TGTGCCAGCAGCCCAGGGACAGGGGCCTACAATGAGCAGTTCTTC.

The CDR3 loop is CASSQDEQFSSGNTIYF. The CDR3 bases are TGTGCCAGCAGCCAAGATGAACAGTTTTCCTCTGGAAACACCATATATTTT. This chain joins TRBV4-2 and TRBJ1-3; D gene ambiguous. The CDR3 has 17 amino acids. The V gene lost 0 bases and the J gene lost 0 bases, with 12 bases spanning the gap. Germline V gene sequence: CDR1 LGHNA, CDR2 YNFKEQ.

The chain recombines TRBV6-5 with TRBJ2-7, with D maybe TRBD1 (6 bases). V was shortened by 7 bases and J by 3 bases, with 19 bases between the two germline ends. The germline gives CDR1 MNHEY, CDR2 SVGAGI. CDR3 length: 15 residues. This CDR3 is CASTLVQGTHYEQYF. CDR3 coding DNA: TGTGCCAGCACCCTGGTCCAGGGGACCCACTACGAGCAGTACTTC.

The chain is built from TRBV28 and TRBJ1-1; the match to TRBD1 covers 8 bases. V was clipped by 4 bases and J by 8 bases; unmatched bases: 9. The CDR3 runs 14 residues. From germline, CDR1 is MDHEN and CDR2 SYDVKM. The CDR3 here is CASSSTGGASEAFF. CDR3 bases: TGTGCCAGCAGTTCAACAGGGGGAGCATCGGAAGCTTTCTTT.

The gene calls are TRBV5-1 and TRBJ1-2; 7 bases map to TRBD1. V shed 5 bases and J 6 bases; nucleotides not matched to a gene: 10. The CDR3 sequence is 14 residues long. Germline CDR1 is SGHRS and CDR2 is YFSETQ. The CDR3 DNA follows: TGCGCCAGCAGACAAACGACAGGGATGAATGGCTACACCTTC. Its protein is CASRQTTGMNGYTF.

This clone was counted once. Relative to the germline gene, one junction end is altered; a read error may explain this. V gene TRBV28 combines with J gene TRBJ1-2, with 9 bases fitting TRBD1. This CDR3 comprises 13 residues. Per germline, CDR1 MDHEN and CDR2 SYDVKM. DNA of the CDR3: TGTGCCAGCAGATACGCCCTCTCGACAGGGGGGGACTTC. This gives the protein CASRYALSTGGDF.

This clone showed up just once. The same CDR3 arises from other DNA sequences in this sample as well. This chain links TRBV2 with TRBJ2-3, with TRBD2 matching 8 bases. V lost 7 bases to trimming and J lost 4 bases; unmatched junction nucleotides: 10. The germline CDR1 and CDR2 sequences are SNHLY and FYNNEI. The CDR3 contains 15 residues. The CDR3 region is CASTRSGGAADTQYF. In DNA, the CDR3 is TGTGCCAGCACCCGGTCCGGGGGGGCGGCAGATACGCAGTATTTT.

The CDR3 region has the DNA TGCGCCAGCAGCTTGGCACAGGGAAGGAATGGCTACACCTTC. Its protein product is CASSLAQGRNGYTF. The chain couples TRBV5-1 to TRBJ1-2, with D possibly being TRBD1 (6 bases). V lost 0 bases and J 6 bases, leaving 12 bases between the germline ends. Germline-derived CDR1 and CDR2 are SGHRS and YFSETQ. The length of the CDR3 is 14 residues.

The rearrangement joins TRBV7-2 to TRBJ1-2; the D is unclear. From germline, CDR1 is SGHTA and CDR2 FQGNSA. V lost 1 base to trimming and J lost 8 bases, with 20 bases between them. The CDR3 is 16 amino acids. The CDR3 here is CASSLGARPQTWGYTF. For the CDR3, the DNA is TGTGCCAGCAGCTTAGGTGCCAGGCCCCAGACGTGGGGCTACACCTTC. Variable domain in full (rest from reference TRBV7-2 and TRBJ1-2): GAGVSQSPSNKVTEKGKDVELRCDPISGHTALYWYRQSLGQGLEFLIYFQGNSAPDKSGLPSDRFSAERTGGSVSTLTIQRTQQEDSAVYLCASSLGARPQTWGYTFGSGTRLTVV.

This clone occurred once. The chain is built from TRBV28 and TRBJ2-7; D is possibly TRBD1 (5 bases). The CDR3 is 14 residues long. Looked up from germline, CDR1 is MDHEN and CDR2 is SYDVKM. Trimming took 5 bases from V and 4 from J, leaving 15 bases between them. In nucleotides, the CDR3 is TGTGCCAGCAGTCCCCGACAGTTTATTTACGAGCAGTACTTC. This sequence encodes CASSPRQFIYEQYF.